This T cell receptor (delta chain) was sequenced in a study of gamma-delta chains in newborns, infants, children. Study-level background: Microbial exposure reportedly drives polyclonal innate γδ T cell expansion after birth.

V shed 3 bases and J 3 bases; nucleotides not matched to a gene: 18. The germline gives CDR1 GEAIGNYY, CDR2 EKD. The CDR3 spans 18 residues. TCRdb re-analyzed the reads via CATT. Seen here are some 6,500 delta-chain clones, about 11% observed once, and the top ten hold 6% to 9%. The sample taken for sequencing was blood. J is TRDJ1 and V is TRDV2, with TRDD3 identical over 7 bases. The TCR originated in a child who was a newborn, infant or young child, either healthy, febrile or measles-vaccinated (not recorded which). Written as DNA, the CDR3 is TGTGCCTGTGACGCCATCCCGGGGGATTTGACGGGGGCCGATAAACTCATCTTT. Its translation is CACDAIPGDLTGADKLIF.